The 7 T cell receptor beta chains below come from one sample, sequenced in a study of T cells in tumors after PD-1 blockade. TCRdb's table, derived via immunoSEQ multiplex PCR, lists solely in-frame clones and lacks some. Among approximately 47,000 clones, 79% were seen once, and the ten largest hold 8.5% to 9%. Sequencing was performed on PBMCs, taken before anti-PD-1 therapy. The receptor source for this set is a human donor with advanced basal cell or squamous cell carcinoma (not recorded which).

The chain has TRBV7-2 and TRBJ1-5; no clear D. Trimming took 0 bases from V and 3 from J, leaving 27 bases between them. The CDR3 loop spans 21 amino acids. Germline CDR1 is SGHTA and CDR2 is FQGNSA. The CDR3 reads CASSLAGLLGVPNQLNQPQHF. CDR3 nucleotide sequence: TGTGCCAGCAGCTTAGCGGGATTGTTGGGAGTCCCAAATCAACTCAATCAGCCCCAGCATTTT.

The genes are TRBV7-9 and TRBJ2-7; D is ambiguous. Germline assignment: CDR1 SEHNR and CDR2 FQNEAQ (reference sequence). V lost 0 bases, J lost 2 bases, and 5 bases lay in between. This CDR3 has 13 amino acids. The CDR3: CASSLADPYEQYF. CDR3 nucleotides: TGTGCCAGCAGCTTAGCGGACCCCTACGAGCAGTACTTC.

The chain carries TRBV28 and TRBJ2-2; 11 bases line up with TRBD1. Germline loops: CDR1 MDHEN, CDR2 SYDVKM. The CDR3 covers 16 residues. The V segment lost 7 bases and the J segment 1 base; nucleotides outside the gene matches: 5. Here the CDR3 reads CASNRDRGLNTGELFF. Written as DNA, the CDR3 is TGTGCCAGCAACCGGGACAGGGGGTTGAACACCGGGGAGCTGTTTTTT.

This clone has only a few counts. This rearrangement joins TRBV7-9 to TRBJ2-1; possible D gene TRBD2, 6 bases. Trimming cost V 7 bases and J 10 bases, with 17 bases left between them. CDR3 length: 13 amino acids. CDR1 and CDR2 from the germline V gene are SEHNR and FQNEAQ (reference sequence). DNA of the CDR3: TGTGCCAGCACCGTGGGACTCCCACTGGAGCAGTTCTTC. Its protein is CASTVGLPLEQFF.

This chain joins TRBV5-1 and TRBJ1-5; 8 bases match TRBD1. The CDR3 length is 15 residues. CDR1 and CDR2 from the germline V gene are SGHRS and YFSETQ. V shed 3 bases, J shed 6 bases, and the junction held 8 bases outside the gene matches. CDR3: CASSYAGTGGQPQHF. DNA of the CDR3: TGCGCCAGCAGCTACGCCGGGACAGGAGGTCAGCCCCAGCATTTT.

The chain uses TRBV7-7 and TRBJ1-1, with D possibly TRBD1 on 6 matching bases. Germline loops: CDR1 SSHAT, CDR2 FNYEAQ (reference sequence). This CDR3 region has 15 residues. Deletions cut 5 bases from V and 1 base from J, with 14 bases between. The CDR3 sequence: CASSPIGGGNTEAFF. The CDR3 DNA sequence: TGTGCCAGCAGCCCCATTGGAGGGGGGAACACTGAAGCTTTCTTT.

The chain recombines TRBV2 with TRBJ1-6, with D hard to call. Per germline, CDR1 SNHLY and CDR2 FYNNEI. This CDR3 spans 14 amino acids. Trimming took off 5 bases at V and 10 bases at J, with 15 bases between the two ends. The CDR3 protein is CASSRRGESSPLHF. CDR3 sequence (DNA): TGTGCCAGCAGTAGGAGAGGAGAGAGCTCACCCCTCCACTTT.